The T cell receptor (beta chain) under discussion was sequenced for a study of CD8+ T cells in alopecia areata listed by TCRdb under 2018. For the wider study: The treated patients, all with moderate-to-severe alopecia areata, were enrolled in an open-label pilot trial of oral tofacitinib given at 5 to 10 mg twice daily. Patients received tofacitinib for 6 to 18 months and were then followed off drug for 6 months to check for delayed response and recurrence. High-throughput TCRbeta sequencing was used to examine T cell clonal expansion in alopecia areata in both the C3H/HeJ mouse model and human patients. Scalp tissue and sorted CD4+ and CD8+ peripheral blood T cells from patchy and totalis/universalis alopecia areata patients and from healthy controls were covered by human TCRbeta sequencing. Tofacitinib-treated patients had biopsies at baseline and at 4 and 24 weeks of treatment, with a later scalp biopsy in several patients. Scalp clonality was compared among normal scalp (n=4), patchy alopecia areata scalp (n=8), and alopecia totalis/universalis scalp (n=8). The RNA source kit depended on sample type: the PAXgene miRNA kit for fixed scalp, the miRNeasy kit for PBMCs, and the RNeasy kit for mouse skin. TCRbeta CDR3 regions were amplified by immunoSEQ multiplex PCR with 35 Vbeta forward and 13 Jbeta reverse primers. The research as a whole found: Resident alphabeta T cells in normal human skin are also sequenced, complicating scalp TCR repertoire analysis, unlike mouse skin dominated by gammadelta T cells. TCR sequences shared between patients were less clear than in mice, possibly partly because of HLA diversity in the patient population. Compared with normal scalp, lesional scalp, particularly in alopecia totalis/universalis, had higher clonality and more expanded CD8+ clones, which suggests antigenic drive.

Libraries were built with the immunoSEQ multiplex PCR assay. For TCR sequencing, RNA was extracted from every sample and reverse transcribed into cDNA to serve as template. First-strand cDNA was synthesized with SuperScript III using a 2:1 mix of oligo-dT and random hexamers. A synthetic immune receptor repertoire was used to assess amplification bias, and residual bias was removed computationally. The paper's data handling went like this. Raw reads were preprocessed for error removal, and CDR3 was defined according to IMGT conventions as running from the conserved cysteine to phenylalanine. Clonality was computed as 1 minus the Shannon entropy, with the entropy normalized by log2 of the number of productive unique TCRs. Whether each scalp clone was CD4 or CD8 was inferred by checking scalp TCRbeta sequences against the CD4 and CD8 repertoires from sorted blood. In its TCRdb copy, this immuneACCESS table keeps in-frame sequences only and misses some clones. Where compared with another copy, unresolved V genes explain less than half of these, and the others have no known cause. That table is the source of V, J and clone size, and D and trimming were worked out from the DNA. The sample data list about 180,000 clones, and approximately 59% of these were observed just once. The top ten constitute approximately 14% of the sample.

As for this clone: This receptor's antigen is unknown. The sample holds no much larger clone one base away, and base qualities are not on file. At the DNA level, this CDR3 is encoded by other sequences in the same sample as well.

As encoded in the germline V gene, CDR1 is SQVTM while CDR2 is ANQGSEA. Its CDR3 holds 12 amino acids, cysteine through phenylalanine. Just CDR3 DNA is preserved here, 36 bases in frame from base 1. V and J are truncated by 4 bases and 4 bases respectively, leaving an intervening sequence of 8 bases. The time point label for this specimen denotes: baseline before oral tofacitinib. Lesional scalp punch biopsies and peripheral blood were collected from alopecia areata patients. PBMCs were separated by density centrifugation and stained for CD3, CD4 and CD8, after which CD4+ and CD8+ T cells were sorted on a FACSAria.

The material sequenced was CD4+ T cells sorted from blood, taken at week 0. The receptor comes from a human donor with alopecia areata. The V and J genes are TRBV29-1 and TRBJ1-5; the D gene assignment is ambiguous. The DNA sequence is TGCAGCGTTGGTGGTGGGAATCAGCCCCAGCATTTT. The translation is CSVGGGNQPQHF.